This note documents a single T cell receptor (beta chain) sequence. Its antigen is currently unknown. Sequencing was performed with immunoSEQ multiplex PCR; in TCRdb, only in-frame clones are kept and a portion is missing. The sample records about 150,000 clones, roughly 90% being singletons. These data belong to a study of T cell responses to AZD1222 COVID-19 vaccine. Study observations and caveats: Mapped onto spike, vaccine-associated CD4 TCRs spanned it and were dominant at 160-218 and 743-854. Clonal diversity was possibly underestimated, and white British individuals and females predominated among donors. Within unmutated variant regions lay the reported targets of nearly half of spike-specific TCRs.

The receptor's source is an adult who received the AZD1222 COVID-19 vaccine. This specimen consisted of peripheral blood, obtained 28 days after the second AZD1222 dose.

This chain's CDR3 is CASTPGGVVGEAFF. The CDR3 nucleotides read TGTGCCAGCACCCCCGGAGGGGTCGTTGGCGAAGCTTTCTTT. This chain joins TRBV6-5 and TRBJ1-1, with D perhaps TRBD1 (5 bases). Germline V gives CDR1 MNHEY, CDR2 SVGAGI. The V gene lost 7 bases and the J gene lost 8 bases, with 20 bases spanning the gap. CDR3 length: 14 amino acids.